This passage covers 5 T cell receptor beta chains from one sample sequenced in a study of T cells of healthy individuals. TCRdb fed the 5' RACE reads into MiXCR, producing one record per CDR3 protein. The table records 100,000 or so distinct CDR3 sequences, 17% of them present only once. Source of these receptors: a human donor in good health.

V gene TRBV12-3 or TRBV12-4 combines with J gene TRBJ1-1; D is uncertain. V dropped 3 bases and J dropped 4 bases, with 12 bases sitting between them. This CDR3 is 14 amino acids long. CDR3 protein: CASSFFGASTEAFF. CDR3 DNA sequence: TGTGCCAGCAGTTTCTTTGGAGCCTCCACTGAAGCTTTCTTT.

The chain couples TRBV19 to TRBJ2-4; possible D gene TRBD2, 6 bases. The germline V and J ends were trimmed by 6 bases and 3 bases, with 18 bases remaining between them. Looked up from germline, CDR1 is LNHDA and CDR2 is SQIVND (reference sequence). CDR3 length equals 16 residues. CDR3 region: CASSPWGGEDKNIQYF. Written as DNA, the CDR3 is TGTGCCAGTAGCCCCTGGGGCGGGGAGGACAAAAACATTCAGTACTTC. The variable domain in full, completed from reference TRBV19 and TRBJ2-4, reads DGGITQSPKYLFRKEGQNVTLSCEQNLNHDAMYWYRQDPGQGLRLIYYSQIVNDFQKGDIAEGYSVSREKKESFPLTVTSAQKNPTAFYLCASSPWGGEDKNIQYFGAGTRLSVL.

The V call is TRBV30, the J call TRBJ1-2; 8 nucleotides agree with TRBD1. This CDR3 is built from 11 residues. The germline CDR1 and CDR2 sequences are GTSNPN and SVGIG (reference sequence). The V and J ends lost 8 bases and 6 bases, in that order; junction bases with no gene match: 5. This chain's CDR3 is CARHRGNGYTF. The CDR3 bases are TGTGCCCGCCACAGGGGGAATGGCTACACCTTC.

The J gene is TRBJ2-7, the V gene TRBV12-3 or TRBV12-4; tentatively, D is TRBD1 or TRBD2 (5 bases each). Trimming cost V 7 bases and J 0 bases, with 13 bases left between them. This CDR3 spans 14 amino acids. This CDR3 is CASNTRGHSYEQYF. The DNA for the CDR3 is TGTGCCAGCAATACGAGGGGCCACTCCTACGAGCAGTACTTC.

The table lists this clonotype with many counts. Mismatch with germline at one junction end may stem from a read error. The chain recombines TRBV20-1 with TRBJ1-3; 7 positions agree with TRBD1. Germline V lookup: CDR1 DFQATT, CDR2 SNEGSKA (reference sequence). The CDR3 has 12 amino acids. CDR3 residues: CRATGAGNTIYF. The CDR3 nucleotides are TGCAGGGCTACAGGGGCGGGAAACACCATATATTTT.